A single T cell receptor (beta chain) is shown here with its context. These data come from a study of blood T cell repertoires in COVID-19. Measured with immunoSEQ multiplex PCR; TCRdb has only the in-frame clones, and not every one. The repertoire holds 250,000 or so clones, with about nine tenths as singletons. The TCR was taken from a man between 25 and 39 years old with COVID-19, enrolled during active disease. The sequencing input was peripheral blood.

Here the CDR3 DNA reads TGTGCCAGCAGTGCCCCAGGGTTGAACTCTGGAAACACCATATATTTT. Amino acid sequence: CASSAPGLNSGNTIYF. The chain combines TRBV2 with TRBJ1-3; TRBD1 might be the D (5 bases). The CDR3 extends over 16 amino acids. The germline CDR1 and CDR2 sequences are SNHLY and FYNNEI. The ends were cut back, 4 bases at V and 0 bases at J, with 13 bases in the middle.